This passage covers 16 T cell receptor beta chains from one sample sequenced in a study of CD8 T cells in ankylosing spondylitis. General study results and limits: In ankylosing spondylitis blood, a motif of roughly 8 highly homologous TCR beta variants appeared characteristic.

TCRdb redid the calling of the 5' RACE reads with MiXCR, one entry per CDR3 protein. This table has roughly 490,000 distinct CDR3 sequences, approximately 5.3% appearing once. These receptors have no identified antigens. The source material was blood, either unsorted or a sorted T cell fraction (not recorded which). The origin of the receptors is a male donor with ankylosing spondylitis.

Only a few counts were recorded for this clonotype. Compared with germline, one end of the junction differs, possibly owing to a read error. V and J are TRBV7-9 and TRBJ1-1; 10 bases line up with TRBD1. CDR3 size: 14 residues. The germline V gene encodes CDR1 SEHNR and CDR2 FQNEAQ (reference sequence). The CDR3 region is CASSPGQGNPEAFF. The CDR3 DNA sequence: TGTGCCAGCAGCCCGGGACAGGGGAACCCTGAAGCTTTCTTT. The full variable domain, in which reference TRBV7-9 and TRBJ1-1 provide the parts outside the CDR3, is DTGVSQNPRHKITKRGQNVTFRCDPISEHNRLYWYRQTLGQGPEFLTYFQNEAQLEKSRLLSDRFSAERPKGSFSTLEIQRTEQGDSAMYLCASSPGQGNPEAFFGQGTRLTVV.

This clonotype turned up a few times. V usage is TRBV9 and J usage is TRBJ1-5; D gene ambiguous. Germline V CDR1 and CDR2: SGDLS, YYNGEE. The V gene lost 4 bases and the J gene lost 4 bases, with 9 bases spanning the gap. The CDR3 runs 13 residues. For the CDR3, the DNA is TGTGCCAGCAGCCAATTCCATAATCAGCCCCAGCATTTT. It yields the protein CASSQFHNQPQHF. The variable domain in full, with the rest retrieved from reference TRBV9 and TRBJ1-5, is DSGVTQTPKHLITATGQRVTLRCSPRSGDLSVYWYQQSLDQGLQFLIQYYNGEERAKGNILERFSAQQFPDLHSELNLSSLELGDSALYFCASSQFHNQPQHFGDGTRLSIL.

The sample holds many counts of this clonotype. The V and J genes are TRBV10-3 and TRBJ2-2; D call uncertain. Per the germline V gene, CDR1 is ENHRY and CDR2 is SYGVKD. The CDR3 has 14 residues. V was pared by 8 bases and J by 4 bases, with 14 bases between. The CDR3 nucleotides read TGTGCCATCCGCCCCTCAACCGGCACCGGGGAGCTGTTTTTT. This codes for CAIRPSTGTGELFF.

A few counts support this clonotype. This chain connects TRBV7-8 to TRBJ1-5, with D hard to call. The V gene's germline CDR1 is SGHVS and CDR2 FQNEAQ. Trimming cost V 1 base and J 6 bases, with 13 bases left between them. The CDR3 loop spans 15 amino acids. CDR3 DNA: TGTGCCAGCAGCTTAGTCGGGGATATGAGTCAGCCCCAGCATTTT. Its protein product is CASSLVGDMSQPQHF.

This clonotype has ten or more counts. The chain uses TRBV7-6 and TRBJ1-4; D might be TRBD1 (6 bases). CDR3 length: 17 residues. Per germline, CDR1 SGHVS and CDR2 FNYEAQ. V lost 5 bases, J lost 3 bases, and 19 bases lay in between. The CDR3 is CASSARGGPASNEKLFF. In DNA, the CDR3 is TGTGCCAGCAGCGCGAGAGGGGGTCCTGCATCTAATGAAAAACTGTTTTTT. The complete variable domain, with remaining parts taken from reference TRBV7-6 and TRBJ1-4, reads GAGVSQSPRYKVTKRGQDVALRCDPISGHVSLYWYRQALGQGPEFLTYFNYEAQQDKSGLPNDRFSAERPEGSISTLTIQRTEQRDSAMYRCASSARGGPASNEKLFFGSGTQLSVL.

The chain employs TRBV10-2 and TRBJ2-2; D is uncertain. The length of the CDR3 is 17 residues. Germline V gives CDR1 WSHSY, CDR2 SAAADI. Between the trimmed V and J ends, which lost 4 bases and 3 bases, there was a span of 18 bases. Written as DNA, the CDR3 is TGCGCCAGCAGTGGTATAGCCGGTATTTTGGACACCGGGGAGCTGTTTTTT. Residues: CASSGIAGILDTGELFF.

This clonotype was counted at least ten times. The V gene is TRBV28, the J gene TRBJ2-3, with D hard to call. Germline V CDR1 and CDR2: MDHEN, SYDVKM. The V end was cut by 4 bases, the J end by 4 bases, with 18 bases between. The CDR3 is 16 residues long. The CDR3 region is CASSSNRAGYPDTQYF. CDR3 coding DNA: TGTGCCAGCAGTTCCAACCGGGCAGGCTATCCAGATACGCAGTATTTT.

Many counts were recorded for this clonotype. This chain joins TRBV20-1 and TRBJ1-1, with no clear D. The germline V gene has CDR1 DFQATT and CDR2 SNEGSKA (reference sequence). The germline V and J ends were trimmed by 5 bases and 1 base, with 8 bases remaining between them. The CDR3 is made up of 12 amino acids. CDR3 DNA sequence: TGCAGTGCTGGCGCGGGGAACACTGAAGCTTTCTTT. Translation: CSAGAGNTEAFF.

The sample holds a few counts of this clonotype. The chain employs TRBV20-1 and TRBJ2-7; tentative D call: TRBD1 (6 bases). The length of the CDR3 is 11 residues. The V end was cut by 4 bases, the J end by 6 bases, with 10 bases between. From germline, CDR1 is DFQATT and CDR2 SNEGSKA (reference sequence). CDR3 amino acids: CSAKGVGEQYF. The DNA of the CDR3 is TGCAGTGCTAAGGGGGTCGGCGAGCAGTACTTC.

This clonotype has ten or more counts. The chain couples TRBV7-2 to TRBJ1-5; D is uncertain. CDR1 and CDR2 (germline): SGHTA, FQGNSA. CDR3 size: 15 residues. Trimming cost V 3 bases and J 1 base, with 10 bases left between them. This chain's CDR3 is CASSLVVQSNQPQHF. As DNA, the CDR3 is TGTGCCAGCAGCTTGGTCGTGCAGAGCAATCAGCCCCAGCATTTT.

This clonotype was picked up many times. The chain combines TRBV21-1 with TRBJ2-3; TRBD1 was called by the table and not checked on the DNA. TRBV21-1 is a recognized pseudogene. This CDR3 region has 15 residues. The CDR3: CASSLTGRRTDTQYF. The DNA of the CDR3 is TGTGCCAGCAGCTTAACGGGACGACGCACAGATACGCAGTATTTT.

With respect to this clonotype: A read error is possible here, since a much larger clone lies one base away. The chain's CDR3 is CARSQDLGFSNQPQHF. The CDR3 DNA sequence: TGCGCCAGAAGCCAAGATCTAGGGTTTAGCAATCAGCCCCAGCATTTT. The V and J genes are TRBV4-3 and TRBJ1-5; no clear D. This CDR3 comprises 16 residues. Germline CDR1 is LGHNA and CDR2 is YSLEER.

This clonotype was counted once. Since a much larger clone is just one base distant, this may be a read error. V gene TRBV20-1 combines with J gene TRBJ2-7, with D perhaps being TRBD1 or TRBD2 (6 bases each). The CDR3 has 14 amino acids. Germline V CDR1 and CDR2: DFQATT, SNEGSKA (reference sequence). The CDR3 DNA reads as TGCAGCGGGGGACAAGCAGAAGGCTCCTACGAGCAGTACTTC. Protein sequence: CSGGQAEGSYEQYF.

This clonotype appeared a few times. This chain joins TRBV27 and TRBJ2-7; D unresolved. The CDR3 length is 13 residues. Germline assignment: CDR1 MNHEY and CDR2 SMNVEV (reference sequence). The germline V and J ends were trimmed by 2 bases and 6 bases, with 11 bases remaining between them. The CDR3 protein is CASSLTLLGEQYF. As DNA, the CDR3 is TGTGCCAGCAGTTTAACTCTCCTCGGCGAGCAGTACTTC.

This clonotype was detected ten times or more. The V gene is TRBV20-1, the J gene TRBJ2-7; unclear D gene. V dropped 6 bases and J dropped 3 bases, with 18 bases sitting between them. Germline V gene lookup returns CDR1 DFQATT and CDR2 SNEGSKA (reference sequence). The CDR3 has 14 residues. The CDR3 protein is CSARAWSTVYEQYF. The CDR3 DNA sequence: TGCAGTGCCCGGGCTTGGTCAACCGTCTACGAGCAGTACTTC.

Many counts were recorded for this clonotype. The genes are TRBV20-1 and TRBJ2-1, with TRBD2 matching 9 bases. In germline, CDR1 is DFQATT, CDR2 SNEGSKA (reference sequence). The CDR3 extends over 16 amino acids. Trimming removed 6 bases from V and 7 bases from J; junction bases left unmatched: 16. The CDR3 loop is CSASPSGGRAMNEQFF. The DNA of the CDR3 is TGCAGTGCCAGTCCCTCTGGCGGGAGGGCCATGAATGAGCAGTTCTTC.